The 28 T cell receptor beta chains below were found in one sample sequenced in a study of blood T cells in healthy people across ages. The use of a sample-barcoded 5' primer and a J-beta primer mix characterized a second PCR of roughly 7 to 11 cycles. TCRdb re-called the 5' RACE reads with MiXCR, one entry per CDR3 protein. The table includes some 760,000 distinct CDR3 sequences, 20% to 25% detected once. In addition, the sample was reused for a study of T cells of mothers and their children.

The sequenced material came from blood. The source is a boy aged 5-17 years in good health.

This clonotype was found many times. The chain couples TRBV5-1 to TRBJ2-1; 9 bases fit TRBD2. From germline, CDR1 is SGHRS and CDR2 YFSETQ. The CDR3 runs to 16 residues. V lost 4 bases, J lost 4 bases, and 9 bases stayed unmatched. The CDR3 region has the DNA TGCGCCAGCAGCGGTGGTGATGCGGGAGGGTACAATGAGCAGTTCTTC. The encoded protein is CASSGGDAGGYNEQFF.

This clonotype was seen only a few times. The chain joins TRBV18 to TRBJ1-2; D is undetermined. The CDR3 runs to 13 residues. The germline gives CDR1 KGHSH, CDR2 LQKENI. V was clipped by 2 bases and J by 0 bases, with 4 bases between them. The CDR3 DNA is TGTGCCAGCTCACCAGAACCTAACTATGGCTACACCTTC. This gives the protein CASSPEPNYGYTF. Supplemented by reference TRBV18 and TRBJ1-2, the full variable domain reads NAGVMQNPRHLVRRRGQEARLRCSPMKGHSHVYWYRQLPEEGLKFMVYLQKENIIDESGMPKERFSAEFPKEGPSILRIQQVVRGDSAAYFCASSPEPNYGYTFGSGTRLTVV.

The chain employs TRBV9 and TRBJ1-1; D gene unclear. With 1 base removed from V and 5 bases from J, the gap between germline ends came to 12 bases. The CDR3 covers 14 residues. Germline-derived CDR1 and CDR2 are SGDLS and YYNGEE. The CDR3 region has the DNA TGTGCCAGCAGCGTATCCGGGGAGGGAACTGAAGCTTTCTTT. Translating it yields CASSVSGEGTEAFF.

This clonotype has a handful of counts. This sequence joins TRBV7-8 and TRBJ2-7, with D perhaps TRBD1 (6 bases). The CDR3 consists of 16 residues. Trimming took 5 bases from V and 0 from J, leaving 17 bases between them. In germline, CDR1 is SGHVS, CDR2 FQNEAQ. CDR3 amino acids: CASSQPSTGSSYEQYF. The CDR3 DNA follows: TGTGCCAGCAGCCAACCCTCCACAGGGAGCTCCTACGAGCAGTACTTC.

The chain employs TRBV2 and TRBJ2-5; tentatively, D is TRBD2 (5 bases). Trimming shortened V by 3 bases and J by 9 bases, and 11 bases separated the two germline ends. Looked up from germline, CDR1 is SNHLY and CDR2 is FYNNEI. The CDR3 has 12 amino acids. CDR3 protein: CASSDVGEPQYF. DNA of the CDR3: TGTGCCAGCAGTGATGTCGGGGAGCCCCAGTACTTC.

V gene TRBV6-6 combines with J gene TRBJ2-5, with D hard to call. CDR3 length: 14 residues. V lost 0 bases to trimming and J lost 2 bases, with 7 bases between them. Germline V gives CDR1 MNHNY, CDR2 SVGAGI (reference sequence). CDR3 in amino acids: CASSYSLQQETQYF. Here the CDR3 DNA reads TGTGCCAGCAGTTACTCGTTACAGCAAGAGACCCAGTACTTC.

This chain uses TRBV12-3 or TRBV12-4 with TRBJ2-2; 10 bases are shared with TRBD2. The CDR3 length is 16 residues. Trimming at V came to 3 bases and at J to 5 bases, leaving 6 bases not matched to a gene. This chain's CDR3 is CASSFKRGGSTGELFF. The CDR3, as DNA: TGTGCCAGCAGTTTCAAGCGGGGGGGCTCGACCGGGGAGCTGTTTTTT.

J is TRBJ2-1 and V is TRBV11-2, with D unclear. Germline V gene lookup returns CDR1 SGHAT and CDR2 FQNNGV. The CDR3 sequence is 14 residues long. The V end lost 3 bases, the J end lost 3 bases, and 9 bases lay between the germline ends. CDR3 DNA sequence: TGTGCCAGCAGCTTTACCCCTGGCTACAATGAGCAGTTCTTC. It yields the protein CASSFTPGYNEQFF.

The V gene is TRBV5-5, the J gene TRBJ2-4, with D uncertain. The CDR3 extends over 14 amino acids. Per germline, CDR1 SGHKS and CDR2 YYEKEE (reference sequence). V was clipped by 3 bases and J by 1 base, with 8 bases between them. CDR3 bases: TGTGCCAGCAGCTCTTTGTCGGCCAAAAACATTCAGTACTTC. Translated, it gives CASSSLSAKNIQYF.

This clonotype was recorded a few times. The chain recombines TRBV12-5 with TRBJ2-3, with 9 bases aligning to TRBD1. Germline lookup yields CDR1 LGHNT and CDR2 FRNRAP. The J segment lost 5 bases and the V segment lost 6 bases, leaving 3 bases of the junction unmatched. CDR3 length: 13 residues. CDR3: CASGGQGLDTQYF. The CDR3, as DNA: TGTGCTAGTGGGGGACAGGGTCTAGATACGCAGTATTTT.

There are a few counts of this clonotype. Relative to the germline gene, one junction end is altered; a read error may explain this. The chain has TRBV15 and TRBJ2-1; D is perhaps TRBD2 (6 bases). The germline CDR1 and CDR2 sequences are LNHNV and YYDKDF (reference sequence). The CDR3 has 12 residues. The CDR3 sequence is CATSRDGWRVVF. The CDR3, as DNA: TGTGCCACCAGCAGAGATGGTTGGAGGGTGGTCTTC.

This clonotype was detected a few times. The chain employs TRBV7-8 and TRBJ2-5; weak D call: TRBD2 (6 bases). With the DNA end fitting TRBJ2-1 better, the J assignment may be wrong. Germline values: CDR1 SGHVS, CDR2 FQNEAQ. The CDR3 loop spans 14 amino acids. The chain's CDR3 is CASSLDAGLYEQFF. The DNA of the CDR3 is TGTGCCAGCAGCTTAGACGCGGGGCTCTATGAGCAGTTCTTC.

The chain is built from TRBV7-9 and TRBJ2-7; 7 nucleotides align to TRBD2. Per germline, CDR1 SEHNR and CDR2 FQNEAQ (reference sequence). V trimming: 8 bases; J trimming: 5 bases; junction bases outside the gene matches: 15. This CDR3 spans 15 amino acids. This CDR3 reads CASFSTAGVFNEQYF. DNA for the CDR3: TGTGCCAGCTTCTCCACGGCGGGAGTTTTCAACGAGCAGTACTTC.

This clonotype was seen a few times. J is TRBJ1-2 and V is TRBV25-1; 10 positions match TRBD1. This CDR3 spans 16 amino acids. Germline CDR1 is MGHDK and CDR2 is SYGVNS. Trimming cost V 1 base and J 5 bases; bases outside gene matches: 7. CDR3 nucleotides: TGTGCCAGCAGTGAATCCACGGACAGGGGGTTGTATGGCTACACCTTC. Translated, it gives CASSESTDRGLYGYTF.

The chain is built from TRBV28 and TRBJ2-7; D may be TRBD1 or TRBD2 (6 bases each). V was cut by 1 base and J by 0 bases, with 10 bases left in between. The V gene's germline CDR1 is MDHEN and CDR2 SYDVKM. The CDR3 is 15 amino acids. The CDR3 is CASSLFRGRSYEQYF. The DNA for the CDR3 is TGTGCCAGCAGTTTATTTCGGGGGCGCTCCTACGAGCAGTACTTC.

This clonotype was seen once. The chain joins TRBV11-2 to TRBJ1-2; maybe TRBD1 (6 bases). V was pared by 5 bases and J by 2 bases, with 18 bases between. The CDR3 totals 16 residues. Germline V gene lookup returns CDR1 SGHAT and CDR2 FQNNGV. This CDR3 reads CASSPLQGKRNYGYTF. DNA of the CDR3: TGTGCCAGCAGCCCGCTACAGGGAAAAAGGAACTATGGCTACACCTTC.

The rearrangement links TRBV29-1 to TRBJ2-7; either TRBD1 or TRBD2 may fit D (5 bases each). Germline CDR1 and CDR2: SQVTM and ANQGSEA. This CDR3 contains 16 residues. V lost 6 bases to trimming and J lost 3 bases, with 24 bases between them. CDR3 bases: TGCAGCGTCAATCCCCGTAGGGACCGCTTGTGCTACGAGCAGTACTTC. Translating it yields CSVNPRRDRLCYEQYF.

This clonotype came up a few times. CDR3 sequence: CSASRTGEETQYF. The CDR3 bases are TGCAGTGCTAGTCGTACAGGGGAGGAGACCCAGTACTTC. This chain uses TRBV20-1 with TRBJ2-5, with 7 nucleotides matching TRBD1. J lost 5 bases, V lost 3 bases, and 6 bases had no gene match. The CDR3 totals 13 residues. The germline V gene encodes CDR1 DFQATT and CDR2 SNEGSKA (reference sequence).

The sample holds many counts of this clonotype. V usage is TRBV29-1 and J usage is TRBJ2-1; D is undetermined. Germline assignment: CDR1 SQVTM and CDR2 ANQGSEA. With 3 bases removed from V and 6 bases from J, the gap between germline ends came to 6 bases. CDR3 size: 11 residues. The CDR3 region is CSVERSNEQFF. In nucleotides, the CDR3 is TGCAGCGTTGAGCGCTCCAATGAGCAGTTCTTC.

The rearrangement uses TRBV5-1 and TRBJ2-7; 8 bases are a match to TRBD2. The J call may be wrong; the DNA end is better matched by TRBJ2-1. This CDR3 has 15 amino acids. Per germline, CDR1 SGHRS and CDR2 YFSETQ. CDR3 coding DNA: TGCGCCACCGGGAGGGGTAGAATTCCGCCGAATGAGCAGTTCTTC. Residues: CATGRGRIPPNEQFF.

The rearrangement uses TRBV24-1 and TRBJ1-2; possibly TRBD1 for D (6 bases). Trimming cost V 2 bases and J 5 bases, with 11 bases left between them. CDR3 length equals 14 residues. CDR1 KGHDR and CDR2 SFDVKD come from the germline V gene. The CDR3 sequence is CATSDSSTGYGYTF. The CDR3 DNA reads TGTGCCACCAGTGATTCTTCGACAGGATATGGCTACACCTTC.

This clonotype was observed a handful of times. The V call is TRBV4-2, the J call TRBJ1-4; D is ambiguous. The CDR3 has 16 amino acids. The V gene lost 0 bases and the J gene lost 7 bases, with 15 bases spanning the gap. CDR1 is LGHNA, CDR2 YNFKEQ, per germline. The CDR3 here is CASSQDPPVGREKLFF. As DNA, the CDR3 is TGTGCCAGCAGCCAAGACCCACCCGTCGGGCGTGAAAAACTGTTTTTT.

The chain joins TRBV14 to TRBJ2-5; TRBD1 aligns across 8 bases. The J segment lost 5 bases and the V segment lost 5 bases, leaving 10 bases of the junction unmatched. The CDR3 has 15 residues. Germline V gives CDR1 SGHDN, CDR2 FVKESK. CDR3 nucleotide sequence: TGTGCCAGCAGCTTCGGACAGGGCCCTCGGGAGACCCAGTACTTC. It specifies CASSFGQGPRETQYF. Complete variable domain (other parts from reference TRBV14 and TRBJ2-5): EAGVTQFPSHSVIEKGQTVTLRCDPISGHDNLYWYRRVMGKEIKFLLHFVKESKQDESGMPNNRFLAERTGGTYSTLKVQPAELEDSGVYFCASSFGQGPRETQYFGPGTRLLVL.

The rearrangement uses TRBV15 and TRBJ1-2, with D tentatively TRBD1 (5 bases). Germline CDR1 is LNHNV and CDR2 is YYDKDF (reference sequence). The length of the CDR3 is 14 residues. V was shortened by 2 bases and J by 5 bases, with 12 bases between the two germline ends. The CDR3 nucleotides are TGTGCCACCAGCAGACCCCGCAGGGAATATGGCTACACCTTC. It yields the protein CATSRPRREYGYTF.

This chain uses TRBV20-1 with TRBJ2-3; 7 nucleotides line up with TRBD2. J was trimmed by 5 bases and V by 0 bases; bases with no gene match: 17. The CDR3 loop spans 18 amino acids. Germline V CDR1 and CDR2: DFQATT, SNEGSKA (reference sequence). In DNA form, the CDR3 reads TGCAGTGCTAGAGACCTCAAGGGGAGTAGCGGACTAGAAGATACGCAGTATTTT. Its protein is CSARDLKGSSGLEDTQYF.

This chain links TRBV27 with TRBJ2-1, with D hard to call. V lost 5 bases to trimming and J lost 13 bases, with 15 bases between them. The CDR3 extends over 12 amino acids. CDR1 and CDR2 (germline): MNHEY, SMNVEV (reference sequence). In DNA form, the CDR3 reads TGTGCCAGCAGTACTGGTAGTACGTTCCAGTTCTTC. Its translation is CASSTGSTFQFF.

The chain uses TRBV9 and TRBJ2-5; D possibly corresponds to TRBD1 (6 bases). The germline gives CDR1 SGDLS, CDR2 YYNGEE. The V end was cut by 1 base, the J end by 0 bases, with 7 bases between. CDR3 length: 14 residues. The CDR3 is CASSVWDNQETQYF. CDR3 nucleotide sequence: TGTGCCAGCAGCGTATGGGACAACCAAGAGACCCAGTACTTC.

The rearrangement links TRBV10-2 to TRBJ2-5, with 9 bases lining up with TRBD2. Germline V lookup: CDR1 WSHSY, CDR2 SAAADI. Trimming took 2 bases from V and 2 from J; bases not matched to a gene: 6. The CDR3 has 16 residues. The CDR3 bases are TGCGCCAGCAGTGAGGTTCTAGCGGGACCACAAGAGACCCAGTACTTC. It codes for CASSEVLAGPQETQYF.